This T cell receptor beta chain was found in a study of blood T cell repertoires in COVID-19. The wider study: The study drew acute and convalescent COVID-19 samples from the United States, Italy and Spain. From T cells, B-cell-depleted T cells, or PBMCs came the material, which was cDNA or gDNA.

The J segment lost 5 bases and the V segment lost 4 bases, leaving 8 bases of the junction unmatched. The CDR3 loop spans 16 amino acids. The germline V gene encodes CDR1 SGDLS and CDR2 YYNGEE. Original processing notes: Amplified reference gene primers provided the basis for estimating nucleated cell counts. The repertoire was sequenced with immunoSEQ multiplex PCR; TCRdb's copy has only in-frame clones and lacks some. V and J calls and clone size are copied from that table; D and trimming were computed from the DNA. The sample carries roughly 310,000 clones, roughly 90% recorded once. This TCR was sampled from a woman aged 45-60 years with active or convalescent COVID-19. This chain connects TRBV9 to TRBJ2-7; 14 nucleotides align to TRBD2. Input material: peripheral blood. The CDR3 sequence is CASSPGLAGGQDEQYF. The CDR3 DNA is TGTGCCAGCAGCCCCGGACTAGCGGGGGGCCAGGACGAGCAGTACTTC.